These 10 T cell receptor beta chains originate from one sample sequenced in a study of T cells in tuberculosis. Sorting used thawed, overnight-rested PBMC stained with anti-CD3, a viability dye and GMM-loaded CD1B tetramer. C32 glucose monomycolate from Rhodococcus equi was loaded onto the CD1B tetramers. Clones were read by immunoSEQ multiplex PCR, and TCRdb kept only the in-frame ones, dropping some. The table lists nearly 60,000 clones, roughly 86% of them singletons. The sample consisted of CD1b-GMM tetramer-negative cells sorted from PBMCs. The receptor source for this set is an adult woman with latent tuberculosis.

The gene calls are TRBV10-3 and TRBJ2-2; tentatively, D is TRBD2 (6 bases). Germline V lookup: CDR1 ENHRY, CDR2 SYGVKD. The CDR3 runs to 19 residues. V was pared by 6 bases and J by 2 bases, with 25 bases between. CDR3 DNA sequence: TGTGCCATCAGCAAAAATGGAGCTTTAGGGCGGGATAACACCGGGGAGCTGTTTTTT. The encoded protein is CAISKNGALGRDNTGELFF.

V usage is TRBV28 and J usage is TRBJ2-5; 7 nucleotides line up with TRBD1. Germline CDR1 reads MDHEN; CDR2 reads SYDVKM. This CDR3 is built from 14 residues. Trimming at V came to 4 bases and at J to 6 bases, leaving 8 bases not matched to a gene. For the CDR3, the DNA is TGTGCCAGCAGTTCCCGACAGGGAAGCCAGACCCAGTACTTC. It is translated as CASSSRQGSQTQYF.

V gene TRBV5-1 combines with J gene TRBJ2-1, with 8 positions matching TRBD2. The CDR3 has 14 residues. J gave up 7 bases and V 1 base, and 4 bases lay outside the gene matches. Per germline, CDR1 SGHRS and CDR2 YFSETQ. CDR3 bases: TGCGCCAGCAGCTTGTCGGGAGGGCCAAATGAGCAGTTCTTC. It specifies CASSLSGGPNEQFF.

CDR3 coding DNA: TGTGCCAGCAGCTCTGTACAACCTAGCGTCCCCGGGGAGCTGTTTTTT. Its translation is CASSSVQPSVPGELFF. V and J are TRBV7-2 and TRBJ2-2; D is perhaps TRBD2 (6 bases). Germline V gene sequence: CDR1 SGHTA, CDR2 FQGNSA. The CDR3 length is 16 residues. V was clipped by 4 bases and J by 6 bases, with 18 bases between them.

The chain carries TRBV10-3 and TRBJ2-3, with unresolved D. With 10 bases removed from V and 2 bases from J, the gap between germline ends came to 19 bases. Germline CDR1 is ENHRY and CDR2 is SYGVKD. This CDR3 region has 15 residues. CDR3 nucleotides: TGTGCCACCACCTCCTCGGAGATCAACACAGATACGCAGTATTTT. It encodes CATTSSEINTDTQYF.

This chain connects TRBV7-2 to TRBJ2-5; 7 nucleotides match TRBD2. Germline values: CDR1 SGHTA, CDR2 FQGNSA. The CDR3 covers 13 residues. The trim removed 0 bases at V and 5 bases at J, leaving 0 bases unmatched. The CDR3 sequence is CASSLAGGETQYF. As DNA, the CDR3 is TGTGCCAGCAGCTTAGCGGGGGGGGAGACCCAGTACTTC.

The V call is TRBV29-1, the J call TRBJ2-5; 15 bases are shared with TRBD2. The V gene's germline CDR1 is SQVTM and CDR2 ANQGSEA. The CDR3 runs 14 residues. The J segment lost 11 bases and the V segment lost 6 bases, leaving 10 bases of the junction unmatched. The CDR3, as DNA: TGCAGCGTGGGCCCCGGACTAGCGGGGGGGCCTCAGTACTTC. This gives the protein CSVGPGLAGGPQYF.

J is TRBJ1-1 and V is TRBV30; D unresolved. CDR3 size: 11 residues. Germline V gene sequence: CDR1 GTSNPN, CDR2 SVGIG (reference sequence). Trimming cost V 2 bases and J 5 bases, with 6 bases left between them. The CDR3 region is CAWSRTTEAFF. The CDR3 nucleotides read TGTGCCTGGAGTCGAACTACTGAAGCTTTCTTT.

This sequence joins TRBV7-9 and TRBJ2-5; D unresolved. V lost 3 bases to trimming and J lost 5 bases, with 10 bases between them. The CDR3 sequence is 13 residues long. CDR1 SEHNR and CDR2 FQNEAQ come from the germline V gene (reference sequence). The CDR3 sequence: CASSFLVGETQYF. For the CDR3, the DNA is TGTGCCAGCAGCTTTCTAGTTGGGGAGACCCAGTACTTC.

The count of this clone is one. This chain uses TRBV5-1 with TRBJ2-5; D not resolved. This CDR3 has 12 residues. Germline lookup yields CDR1 SGHRS and CDR2 YFSETQ. The V end was cut by 4 bases, the J end by 5 bases, with 9 bases between. The CDR3 spells CASSLGPETQYF. In nucleotides, the CDR3 is TGCGCCAGCAGCCTTGGGCCCGAGACCCAGTACTTC.